This T cell receptor beta chain was observed in a study of regulatory T cells in long-lasting Graves disease. Study as a whole: A definition of persistent Graves' disease required over 5 years of antithyroid drugs plus positive TSH receptor antibodies. Findings and limits, study-wide: Thyroid tissue went unstudied; only peripheral blood was examined. Persistent disease exhibited a predilection for TRBV28, TRBJ1-2 and TRBJ2-5.

This clonotype was picked up many times. Its antigen is undetermined. CDR3 size: 14 residues. Germline V gene data show CDR1 as SGHTA and CDR2 as FQGTGA. The V and J ends lost 1 base and 0 bases respectively, with 6 bases between them. Documented time point: persistent/refractory GD, antithyroid drugs over 5 years with positive TRAb. The TCR library was prepared using RNA isolated from PBMCs. Sequencing libraries for TCR beta were prepared with iRepertoire HTBI primers and Arm-PCR of CDR3 regions. TCRdb passed the multiplex PCR reads through MiXCR, listing each CDR3 protein once. The data show hundreds of thousands of distinct CDR3 sequences, around 19% seen once.

The material sequenced was peripheral blood mononuclear cells (PBMCs), taken when the disease was refractory, from a patient treated with antithyroid drugs. The V and J genes are TRBV7-3 and TRBJ1-1; D is uncertain. The clonotype was recovered from a female donor with Graves disease. The chain's CDR3 is CASSLRRLNTEAFF. In DNA, the CDR3 is TGTGCCAGCAGCTTAAGGAGGCTGAACACTGAAGCTTTCTTT.